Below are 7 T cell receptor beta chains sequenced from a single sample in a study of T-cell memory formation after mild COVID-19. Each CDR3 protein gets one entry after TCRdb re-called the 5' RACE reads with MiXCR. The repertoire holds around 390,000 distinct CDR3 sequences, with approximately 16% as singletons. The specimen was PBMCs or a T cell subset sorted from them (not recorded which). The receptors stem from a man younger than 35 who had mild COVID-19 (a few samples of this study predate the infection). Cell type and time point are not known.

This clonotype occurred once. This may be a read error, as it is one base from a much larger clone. The CDR3 bases are TGTGCCAGCAGGTCACAGGGGAATCAGCCCCAGCATTTT. Protein product: CASRSQGNQPQHF. J is TRBJ1-5 and V is TRBV6-5, with 7 bases lining up with TRBD1. Germline V lookup: CDR1 MNHEY, CDR2 SVGAGI. The CDR3 has 13 amino acids. Trimming at V came to 6 bases and at J to 4 bases, leaving 3 bases not matched to a gene.

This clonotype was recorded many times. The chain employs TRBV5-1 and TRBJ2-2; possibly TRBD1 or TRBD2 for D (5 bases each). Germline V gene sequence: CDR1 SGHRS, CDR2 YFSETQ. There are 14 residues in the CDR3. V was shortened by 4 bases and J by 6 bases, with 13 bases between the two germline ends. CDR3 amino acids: CASSRDLSAGELFF. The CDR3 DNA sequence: TGCGCCAGCAGCCGGGACCTATCCGCCGGGGAGCTGTTTTTT.

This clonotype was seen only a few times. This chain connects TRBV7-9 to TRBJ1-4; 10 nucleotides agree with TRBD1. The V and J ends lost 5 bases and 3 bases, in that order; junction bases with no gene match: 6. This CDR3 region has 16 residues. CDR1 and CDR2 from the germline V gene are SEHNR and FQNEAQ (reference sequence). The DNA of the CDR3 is TGTGCCAGCAGCGCCGGGACAGGGGAGCCTAATGAAAAACTGTTTTTT. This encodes CASSAGTGEPNEKLFF. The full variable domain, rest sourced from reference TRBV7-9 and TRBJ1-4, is DTGVSQNPRHKITKRGQNVTFRCDPISEHNRLYWYRQTLGQGPEFLTYFQNEAQLEKSRLLSDRFSAERPKGSFSTLEIQRTEQGDSAMYLCASSAGTGEPNEKLFFGSGTQLSVL.

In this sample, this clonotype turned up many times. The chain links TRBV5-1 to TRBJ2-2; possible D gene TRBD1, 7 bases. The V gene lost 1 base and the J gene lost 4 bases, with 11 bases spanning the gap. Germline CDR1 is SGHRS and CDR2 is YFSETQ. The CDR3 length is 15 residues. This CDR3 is CASSLRGDSTGELFF. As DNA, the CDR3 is TGCGCCAGCAGCTTGCGCGGGGACAGCACCGGGGAGCTGTTTTTT.

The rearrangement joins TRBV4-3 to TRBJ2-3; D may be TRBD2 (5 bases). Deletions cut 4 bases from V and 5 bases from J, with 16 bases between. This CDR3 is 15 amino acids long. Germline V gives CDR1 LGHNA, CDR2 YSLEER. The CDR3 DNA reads TGCGCCAGCAGCCCAAGTTGGAGCGGCTTAGATACGCAGTATTTT. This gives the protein CASSPSWSGLDTQYF.

CDR3 sequence (DNA): TGTGCCAGCAGTCCGACTAATGACGGCCCAAACTCTAGAGAGCAGTACGTC. Translating gives CASSPTNDGPNSREQYV. The V gene is TRBV28, the J gene TRBJ2-7, with a possible D match to TRBD2 (5 bases). V lost 5 bases to trimming and J lost 7 bases, with 27 bases between them. The CDR3 length is 17 residues. Germline lookup yields CDR1 MDHEN and CDR2 SYDVKM.

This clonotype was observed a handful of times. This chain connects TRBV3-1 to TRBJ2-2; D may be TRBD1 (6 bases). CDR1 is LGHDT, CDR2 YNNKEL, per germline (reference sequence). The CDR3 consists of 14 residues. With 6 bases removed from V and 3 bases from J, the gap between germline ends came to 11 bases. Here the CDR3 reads CASRPQGYTGELFF. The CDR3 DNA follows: TGTGCCAGCAGGCCACAGGGATACACCGGGGAGCTGTTTTTT.